This TCR beta chain was sequenced during a study of control samples from healthy donors and cancer patients. This clone was counted once. Per the germline V gene, CDR1 is SGDLS and CDR2 is YYNGEE. This CDR3 is 15 amino acids long. V was trimmed by 4 bases and J by 8 bases, leaving 18 bases between them. The table came from immunoSEQ multiplex PCR; TCRdb's copy has only in-frame clones and leaves some out. The data show 130,000 to 150,000 clones, 92% seen once. The V gene is TRBV9, the J gene TRBJ1-4; D remains unclear. This receptor was obtained from a man aged 25-45 years in good health. The sample was blood. The CDR3 coding sequence is TGTGCCAGCAGCCCTGCGGCCATAAAAAAAGAAAAACTGTTTTTT. Translating gives CASSPAAIKKEKLFF.